This T cell receptor beta chain was recovered during a study of blood T cell repertoires in COVID-19 (dated by TCRdb to the early 2020s). Study-wide context: Samples covering the acute and convalescent phases of COVID-19 were provided by collaborators in the United States, Italy and Spain. The material from the prospective study consisted of cDNA or gDNA derived from T cells, B-cell-depleted T cells, or PBMCs. Deeply sampled blood TCRbeta repertoires from subjects exposed to, actively infected with, or recovered from COVID-19 were included in the dataset. A freely available public database, intended as a resource for researchers studying the immune response to SARS-CoV-2, is where the repertoires were released. The samples were drawn from the first 160 participants of the ongoing ImmuneRACE study and from 1,254 subjects provided by 6 global collaborators. A de-identified subject ID, COVID-19 status, age in years and sex were almost always included in the sample metadata. Where available, HLA class I and class II types were taken from metadata supplied by the sample provider and were not determined by assay-based typing. Paper-wide results and their limitations: The amount of clinical and demographic metadata varied by source and participant and was provided uncurated.

Another Seattle source contributed samples from volunteer blood donors who had recovered from COVID-19. Whole blood was collected in K2EDTA tubes by collaborating institutions according to the institutions' own protocols. For TCRbeta analysis, collaborators shipped samples as frozen whole blood, isolated PBMCs, or DNA extracted from either of those sample types. TCRbeta CDR3 regions were amplified from genomic DNA by means of the immunoSEQ Assay, a bias-controlled multiplex PCR. The paper's processing steps were these. The number of nucleated cells in each sample was estimated from the amplification of reference gene primers within the assay. To quantify the absolute abundance of each unique TCRbeta CDR3 rearrangement, sequence reads were collapsed and filtered. For each sample, productive Simpson clonality was calculated as the square root of Simpson's diversity index across productive rearrangements. TCRdb provides this immuneACCESS table in a form limited to in-frame rearrangements. Some clones are lacking; in checked studies, under half of them reflect an unresolved V gene, and why the rest are absent is not known. V and J calls plus clone size are reproduced from that table; the DNA served to infer D and trimming. Here the sample has about 270,000 clones; 88% occur a single time. Over 4% of the sample is held by the ten biggest clonotypes.

The germline V gene sets CDR1 to SGHRS and CDR2 to YFSETQ. Including cysteine and phenylalanine, the CDR3 has 15 amino acids. This entry keeps only the CDR3 DNA: 45 bases, framed from base 1. Germline trimming: 0 bases from V, 6 bases from J; junction bases outside gene matches: 4. Of note for this clone: This receptor's antigen is unknown. The sample holds no much larger clone one base away, and base qualities are not on file.

Recombination linked TRBV5-1 to TRBJ1-4; TRBD1 matches 8 bases in the middle. The TCR was taken from a man between 60 and 70 years old who had recovered from COVID-19. Sample: peripheral blood. The CDR3 protein sequence reads: CASSLVSGGDEKLFF. The nucleotide sequence is given as TGCGCCAGCAGCTTGGTTTCAGGGGGCGATGAAAAACTGTTTTTT.